A single sample is the source of the 27 T cell receptor beta chains below, sequenced in a study of vaccination and CD4 T cells after COVID-19. Treatment defined: approximately nine-day PBMC culture with coronavirus spike peptide pools or control peptides (ViraFEST assay). No antigen has been assigned to these receptors. Researchers used the Oncomine TCR Beta short-read assay to sequence DNA from cultured CD4+ T cells. From the PCR reads, TCRdb called clonotypes with MiXCR, one entry per CDR3 protein. The profile shows approximately 13,000 distinct CDR3 sequences, around half of them singletons. The source material was CD4+ T cells from blood, cultured in vitro. These receptors came from a human donor who had recovered from COVID-19.

By proportion, this clonotype is medium-sized. This sequence joins TRBV6-1 and TRBJ1-2, with 11 bases identical to TRBD1. V trimming: 4 bases; J trimming: 6 bases; junction bases outside the gene matches: 7. Germline values: CDR1 MNHNS, CDR2 SASEGT. The CDR3 has 15 amino acids. For the CDR3, the DNA is TGTGCCAGCAGTGGGACAGGGGGCGGATTGAATGGCTACACCTTC. Its translation: CASSGTGGGLNGYTF.

The chain employs TRBV10-1 and TRBJ2-4; no definite D call. Germline CDR1 and CDR2: WNHNN and SYGVQD (reference sequence). This CDR3 spans 15 amino acids. With 2 bases removed from V and 1 base from J, the gap between germline ends came to 9 bases. The CDR3 region is CASSEGQVAKNIQYF. As DNA, the CDR3 is TGCGCCAGCAGTGAGGGCCAGGTGGCCAAAAACATTCAGTACTTC.

V and J are TRBV6-4 and TRBJ1-2; perhaps TRBD1 as D (6 bases). Deletions cut 4 bases from V and 8 bases from J, with 14 bases between. The germline CDR1 and CDR2 sequences are MRHNA and SNTAGT. The CDR3 is 13 amino acids. CDR3 DNA sequence: TGTGCCAGCAGTGCCACGGGGGGGCTAGGCTACACCTTC. This sequence encodes CASSATGGLGYTF.

This clonotype was observed a few times. The chain uses TRBV7-2 and TRBJ1-5; tentatively, D is TRBD1 (5 bases). Germline CDR1 is SGHTA and CDR2 is FQGNSA. The V and J ends lost 5 bases and 6 bases respectively, with 17 bases between them. This CDR3 has 15 residues. As DNA, the CDR3 is TGTGCCAGCAGCCGAGACGAGGGGTGGGGTCAGCCCCAGCATTTT. Amino acid sequence: CASSRDEGWGQPQHF.

The sample holds a few counts of this clonotype. This chain links TRBV7-2 with TRBJ1-5; D call uncertain. V was cut by 5 bases and J by 4 bases, with 6 bases left in between. The CDR3 consists of 12 residues. Germline values: CDR1 SGHTA, CDR2 FQGNSA. The CDR3 DNA sequence: TGTGCCAGCAGCATACAGAATCAGCCCCAGCATTTT. It encodes CASSIQNQPQHF. Complete variable domain (other parts from reference TRBV7-2 and TRBJ1-5): GAGVSQSPSNKVTEKGKDVELRCDPISGHTALYWYRQSLGQGLEFLIYFQGNSAPDKSGLPSDRFSAERTGGSVSTLTIQRTQQEDSAVYLCASSIQNQPQHFGDGTRLSIL.

The chain recombines TRBV27 with TRBJ2-3, with D possibly being TRBD1 or TRBD2 (6 bases each). V was trimmed by 11 bases and J by 6 bases, leaving 21 bases between them. Germline loops: CDR1 MNHEY, CDR2 SMNVEV (reference sequence). This CDR3 is 14 amino acids long. The chain's CDR3 is CASGGTQAADTQYF. CDR3 in DNA: TGTGCCTCCGGGGGCACACAGGCAGCGGATACGCAGTATTTT.

This clonotype rates as large. The rearrangement uses TRBV10-1 and TRBJ2-3; TRBD2 agrees at 13 bases. The junction had 5 bases not matched to a gene; V was cut back by 3 bases and J by 2 bases. Per the germline V gene, CDR1 is WNHNN and CDR2 is SYGVQD (reference sequence). This CDR3 spans 17 amino acids. The CDR3 DNA reads TGCGCCAGCAGTGACATCGGACTAGCGGGAGACACAGATACGCAGTATTTT. Amino acid sequence: CASSDIGLAGDTDTQYF.

This clonotype was counted between two and nine times. Here the CDR3 reads CATSDPYPVWGNEQFF. The CDR3 DNA follows: TGTGCCACCAGTGATCCCTATCCGGTATGGGGGAATGAGCAGTTCTTC. The rearrangement joins TRBV24-1 to TRBJ2-1, with D perhaps given as TRBD1 or TRBD2 (5 bases each). V lost 3 bases to trimming and J lost 7 bases, with 18 bases between them. Per the germline V gene, CDR1 is KGHDR and CDR2 is SFDVKD. The length of the CDR3 is 16 residues.

The chain links TRBV2 to TRBJ1-5; 8 bases fit TRBD1. The CDR3 is 14 amino acids. The V gene's germline CDR1 is SNHLY and CDR2 FYNNEI. V lost 5 bases to trimming and J lost 6 bases; unmatched junction nucleotides: 6. CDR3 sequence (DNA): TGTGCCAGCAGTACACAGGGGGGAGGTCAGCCCCAGCATTTT. Its protein is CASSTQGGGQPQHF.

J is TRBJ2-2 and V is TRBV7-9; unclear D gene. Germline V gene sequence: CDR1 SEHNR, CDR2 FQNEAQ (reference sequence). V lost 7 bases, J lost 4 bases, and 19 bases lay in between. The CDR3 contains 16 residues. The CDR3, as DNA: TGTGCCAGCACTCTCCCGGTGGCAACGACCACCGGGGAGCTGTTTTTT. Its protein is CASTLPVATTTGELFF. Complete variable domain (other parts from reference TRBV7-9 and TRBJ2-2): DTGVSQNPRHKITKRGQNVTFRCDPISEHNRLYWYRQTLGQGPEFLTYFQNEAQLEKSRLLSDRFSAERPKGSFSTLEIQRTEQGDSAMYLCASTLPVATTTGELFFGEGSRLTVL.

This clonotype was picked up a small number of times. The chain links TRBV19 to TRBJ1-1; D gene ambiguous. V gave up 1 base and J gave up 1 base, with 4 bases separating them. The CDR3 consists of 13 residues. Germline V gene data show CDR1 as LNHDA and CDR2 as SQIVND (reference sequence). This CDR3 is CASSIGGNTEAFF. DNA of the CDR3: TGTGCCAGTAGTATAGGGGGGAACACTGAAGCTTTCTTT.

This chain links TRBV14 with TRBJ1-2; D possibly corresponds to TRBD1 (5 bases). This CDR3 has 15 residues. The germline CDR1 and CDR2 sequences are SGHDN and FVKESK. Trimming took off 2 bases at V and 5 bases at J, with 15 bases between the two ends. CDR3 nucleotides: TGTGCCAGCAGCCAATTCCAGGGTCCTAGATATGGCTACACCTTC. Protein sequence: CASSQFQGPRYGYTF.

This chain links TRBV7-6 with TRBJ1-1; TRBD1 might be the D (6 bases). Trimming left V 5 bases short and J 1 base short, with 8 bases between. The V gene's germline CDR1 is SGHVS and CDR2 FNYEAQ. This CDR3 contains 13 residues. The CDR3 sequence: CASSKGENTEAFF. CDR3 coding DNA: TGTGCCAGCAGCAAGGGGGAGAACACTGAAGCTTTCTTT. Full variable domain (missing parts from reference TRBV7-6 and TRBJ1-1): GAGVSQSPRYKVTKRGQDVALRCDPISGHVSLYWYRQALGQGPEFLTYFNYEAQQDKSGLPNDRFSAERPEGSISTLTIQRTEQRDSAMYRCASSKGENTEAFFGQGTRLTVV.

The V gene is TRBV28, the J gene TRBJ1-1; D gene uncertain. Germline assignment: CDR1 MDHEN and CDR2 SYDVKM. The CDR3 runs to 13 residues. V shed 6 bases and J shed 1 base, with 9 bases lying between them. CDR3 residues: CASSKLENTEAFF. The CDR3 DNA reads as TGTGCCAGCAGCAAACTAGAGAACACTGAAGCTTTCTTT. The whole variable domain, remainder taken from reference TRBV28 and TRBJ1-1, is DVKVTQSSRYLVKRTGEKVFLECVQDMDHENMFWYRQDPGLGLRLIYFSYDVKMKEKGDIPEGYSVSREKKERFSLILESASTNQTSMYLCASSKLENTEAFFGQGTRLTVV.

The genes are TRBV2 and TRBJ1-1, with no clear D. Germline loops: CDR1 SNHLY, CDR2 FYNNEI. Trimming pared 3 bases from V and 5 bases from J, leaving 16 bases between. This CDR3 is built from 15 residues. CDR3 nucleotides: TGTGCCAGCAGTGACGAGAGCTTTCTGGTGACTGAAGCTTTCTTT. Its protein product is CASSDESFLVTEAFF. Complete variable domain (other parts from reference TRBV2 and TRBJ1-1): EPEVTQTPSHQVTQMGQEVILRCVPISNHLYFYWYRQILGQKVEFLVSFYNNEISEKSEIFDDQFSVERPDGSNFTLKIRSTKLEDSAMYFCASSDESFLVTEAFFGQGTRLTVV.

This clonotype has more than one count but fewer than ten. The CDR3, as DNA: TGTGCCAGCAGTGGGGCCGTCACTAGGAGCTCCTATAATTCACCCCTCCACTTT. Translated: CASSGAVTRSSYNSPLHF. V gene TRBV6-1 combines with J gene TRBJ1-6; D call uncertain. The CDR3 loop spans 18 amino acids. Germline V gene data show CDR1 as MNHNS and CDR2 as SASEGT. V was shortened by 4 bases and J by 0 bases, with 16 bases between the two germline ends.

V usage is TRBV5-4 and J usage is TRBJ2-3, with D perhaps TRBD2 (5 bases). This CDR3 has 16 residues. Trimming pared 3 bases from V and 2 bases from J, leaving 16 bases between. Germline V gene sequence: CDR1 SGHNT, CDR2 YYREEE (reference sequence). CDR3 region: CASSSAKDSNTDTQYF. The CDR3 DNA reads TGTGCCAGCAGCTCTGCTAAGGACTCCAACACAGATACGCAGTATTTT.

The V gene is TRBV20-1, the J gene TRBJ1-5, with D possibly TRBD1 on 5 matching bases. V dropped 3 bases and J dropped 9 bases, with 9 bases sitting between them. The CDR3 is 11 residues long. CDR1 is DFQATT and CDR2 is SNEGSKA in the germline V gene (reference sequence). CDR3 sequence (DNA): TGCAGTGCTAGGGGACGTATGCCCCAGCATTTT. Amino acid sequence: CSARGRMPQHF.

The V and J genes are TRBV6-1 and TRBJ2-1, with TRBD2 as a possible D gene (5 bases). The V gene lost 5 bases and the J gene lost 9 bases, with 17 bases spanning the gap. The CDR3 consists of 14 residues. CDR1 and CDR2 from the germline V gene are MNHNS and SASEGT. This CDR3 reads CASSPWGGEREQFF. CDR3 DNA sequence: TGTGCCAGCAGTCCCTGGGGTGGGGAGCGTGAGCAGTTCTTC.

The V gene is TRBV19, the J gene TRBJ2-1; D not resolved. This CDR3 region has 13 residues. With 6 bases removed from V and 5 bases from J, the gap between germline ends came to 11 bases. Germline V gene lookup returns CDR1 LNHDA and CDR2 SQIVND (reference sequence). The CDR3 DNA sequence: TGTGCCAGTAGAATTATTGGAGACAATGAGCAGTTCTTC. It codes for CASRIIGDNEQFF.

Sample share makes this clonotype medium-sized. The chain is built from TRBV7-8 and TRBJ1-1; 7 nucleotides agree with TRBD1. The junction had 11 bases not matched to a gene; V was cut back by 3 bases and J by 7 bases. CDR3 length equals 15 residues. CDR1 and CDR2 (germline): SGHVS, FQNEAQ. The CDR3 region has the DNA TGTGCCAGCAGCTTCCTTCAGGGGGGGACGGTTGAAGCTTTCTTT. Translating gives CASSFLQGGTVEAFF.

Concerning this clonotype itself: Germline and junction disagree at one end, which may indicate a read error. The V call is TRBV10-3, the J call TRBJ1-2, with 8 bases matching TRBD1. The germline V gene encodes CDR1 ENHRY and CDR2 SYGVKD. This CDR3 is built from 17 residues. In nucleotides, the CDR3 is TGTGCCAGCAGTCCCGGGACAGGAAACCTCTGGGGCTATGGCTACACCTTC. Encoded protein: CASSPGTGNLWGYGYTF.

J is TRBJ1-2 and V is TRBV19; D call uncertain. This CDR3 spans 15 amino acids. The germline V gene encodes CDR1 LNHDA and CDR2 SQIVND (reference sequence). Trimming left V 4 bases short and J 1 base short, with 13 bases between. The CDR3 spells CASSNPGGFNYGYTF. The CDR3 bases are TGTGCCAGTAGTAACCCGGGAGGGTTTAACTATGGCTACACCTTC.

This sequence joins TRBV20-1 and TRBJ1-2, with 10 positions matching TRBD1. J gave up 4 bases and V 5 bases, and 4 bases lay outside the gene matches. Germline CDR1 is DFQATT and CDR2 is SNEGSKA (reference sequence). This CDR3 spans 13 amino acids. The CDR3 is CSAGTGVVYGYTF. The CDR3 DNA reads TGCAGTGCTGGGACAGGGGTAGTCTATGGCTACACCTTC.

CDR3 region: CASSSRAAGDNYGYTF. The CDR3 nucleotides read TGTGCCAGCAGCTCCAGGGCGGCGGGAGATAACTATGGCTACACCTTC. V usage is TRBV7-2 and J usage is TRBJ1-2, with a possible D match to TRBD1 (5 bases). Germline loops: CDR1 SGHTA, CDR2 FQGNSA. Trimming took off 4 bases at V and 1 base at J, with 16 bases between the two ends. The CDR3 is 16 residues long. Full variable domain (missing parts from reference TRBV7-2 and TRBJ1-2): GAGVSQSPSNKVTEKGKDVELRCDPISGHTALYWYRQSLGQGLEFLIYFQGNSAPDKSGLPSDRFSAERTGGSVSTLTIQRTQQEDSAVYLCASSSRAAGDNYGYTFGSGTRLTVV.

The chain employs TRBV7-9 and TRBJ2-6; 8 nucleotides match TRBD1. V trimming: 1 base; J trimming: 3 bases; junction bases outside the gene matches: 11. Germline-derived CDR1 and CDR2 are SEHNR and FQNEAQ (reference sequence). The CDR3 totals 19 residues. The CDR3 sequence is CASSLGNRGYLGGANVLTF. The DNA of the CDR3 is TGTGCCAGCAGCTTAGGGAACAGGGGGTATCTAGGTGGGGCCAACGTCCTGACTTTC.

This clonotype was found a few times. J is TRBJ2-3 and V is TRBV2, with a tentative D call TRBD2 (6 bases). CDR1 is SNHLY, CDR2 FYNNEI, per germline. The length of the CDR3 is 15 residues. Trimming took 6 bases from V and 1 from J, leaving 14 bases between them. The CDR3 region has the DNA TGTGCCAGCAGCAAGACTAGAAGTGGCACAGATACGCAGTATTTT. Translated, it gives CASSKTRSGTDTQYF.